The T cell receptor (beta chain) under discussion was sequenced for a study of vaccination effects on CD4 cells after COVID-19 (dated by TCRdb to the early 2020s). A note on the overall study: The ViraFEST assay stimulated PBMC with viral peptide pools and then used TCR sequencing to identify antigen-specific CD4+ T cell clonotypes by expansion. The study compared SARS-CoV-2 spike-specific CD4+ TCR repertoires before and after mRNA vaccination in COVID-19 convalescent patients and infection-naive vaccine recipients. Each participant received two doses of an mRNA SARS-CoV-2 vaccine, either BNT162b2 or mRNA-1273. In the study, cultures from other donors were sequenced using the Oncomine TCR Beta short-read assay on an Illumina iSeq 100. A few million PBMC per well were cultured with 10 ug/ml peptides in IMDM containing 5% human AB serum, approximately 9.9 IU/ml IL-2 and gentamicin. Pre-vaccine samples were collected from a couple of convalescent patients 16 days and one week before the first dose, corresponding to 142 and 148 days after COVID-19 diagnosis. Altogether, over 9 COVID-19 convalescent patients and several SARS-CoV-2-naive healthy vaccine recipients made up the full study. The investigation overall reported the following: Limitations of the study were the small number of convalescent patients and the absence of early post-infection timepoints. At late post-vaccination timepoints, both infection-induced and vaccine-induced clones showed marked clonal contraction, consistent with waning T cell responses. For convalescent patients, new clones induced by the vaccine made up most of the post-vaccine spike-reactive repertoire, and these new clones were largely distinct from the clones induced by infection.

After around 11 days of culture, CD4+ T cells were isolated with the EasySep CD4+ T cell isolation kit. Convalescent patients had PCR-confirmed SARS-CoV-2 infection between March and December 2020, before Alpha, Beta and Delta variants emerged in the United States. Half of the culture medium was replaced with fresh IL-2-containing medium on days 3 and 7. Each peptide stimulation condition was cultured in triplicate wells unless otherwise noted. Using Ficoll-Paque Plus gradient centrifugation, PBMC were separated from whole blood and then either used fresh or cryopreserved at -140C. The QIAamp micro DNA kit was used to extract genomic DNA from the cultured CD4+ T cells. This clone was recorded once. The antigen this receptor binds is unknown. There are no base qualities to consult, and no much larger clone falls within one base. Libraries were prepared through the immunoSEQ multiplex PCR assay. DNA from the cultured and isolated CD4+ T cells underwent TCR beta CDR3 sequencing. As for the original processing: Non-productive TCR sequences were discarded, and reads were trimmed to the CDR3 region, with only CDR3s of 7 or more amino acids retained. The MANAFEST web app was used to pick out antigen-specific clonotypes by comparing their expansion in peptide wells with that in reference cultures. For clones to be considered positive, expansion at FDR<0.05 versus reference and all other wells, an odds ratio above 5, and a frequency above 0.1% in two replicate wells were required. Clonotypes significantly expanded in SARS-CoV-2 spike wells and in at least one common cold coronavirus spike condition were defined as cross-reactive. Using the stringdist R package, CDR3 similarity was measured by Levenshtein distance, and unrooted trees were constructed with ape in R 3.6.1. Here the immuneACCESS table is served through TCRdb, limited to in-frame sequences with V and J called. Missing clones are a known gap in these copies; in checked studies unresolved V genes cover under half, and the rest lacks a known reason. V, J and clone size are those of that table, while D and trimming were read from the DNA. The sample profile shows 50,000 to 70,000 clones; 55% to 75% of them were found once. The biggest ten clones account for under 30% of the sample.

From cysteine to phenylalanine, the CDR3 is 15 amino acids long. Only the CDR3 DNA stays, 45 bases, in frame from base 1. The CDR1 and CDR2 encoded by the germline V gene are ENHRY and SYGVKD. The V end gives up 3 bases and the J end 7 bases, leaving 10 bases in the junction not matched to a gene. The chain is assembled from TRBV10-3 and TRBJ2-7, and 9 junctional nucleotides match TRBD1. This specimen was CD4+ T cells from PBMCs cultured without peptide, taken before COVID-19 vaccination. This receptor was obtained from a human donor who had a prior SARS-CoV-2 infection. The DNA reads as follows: TGTGCCATCAGTGATGGACGGACAGGGGTTCTAGAGCAGTACTTC. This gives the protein CAISDGRTGVLEQYF.